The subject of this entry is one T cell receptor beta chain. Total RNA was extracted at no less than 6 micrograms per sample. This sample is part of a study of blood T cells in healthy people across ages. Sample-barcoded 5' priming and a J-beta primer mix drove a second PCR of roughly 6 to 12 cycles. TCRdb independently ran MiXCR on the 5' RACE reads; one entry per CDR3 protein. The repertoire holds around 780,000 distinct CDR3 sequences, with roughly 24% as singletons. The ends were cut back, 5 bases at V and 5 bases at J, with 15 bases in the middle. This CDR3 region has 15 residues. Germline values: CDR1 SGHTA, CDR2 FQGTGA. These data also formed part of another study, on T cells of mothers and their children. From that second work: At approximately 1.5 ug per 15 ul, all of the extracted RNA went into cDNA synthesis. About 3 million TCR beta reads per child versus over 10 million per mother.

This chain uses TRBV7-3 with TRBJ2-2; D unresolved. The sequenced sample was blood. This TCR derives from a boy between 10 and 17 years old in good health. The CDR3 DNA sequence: TGTGCCAGCAGCCTTGGGTCTCTTGGGACCGGGGAGCTGTTTTTT. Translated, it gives CASSLGSLGTGELFF.